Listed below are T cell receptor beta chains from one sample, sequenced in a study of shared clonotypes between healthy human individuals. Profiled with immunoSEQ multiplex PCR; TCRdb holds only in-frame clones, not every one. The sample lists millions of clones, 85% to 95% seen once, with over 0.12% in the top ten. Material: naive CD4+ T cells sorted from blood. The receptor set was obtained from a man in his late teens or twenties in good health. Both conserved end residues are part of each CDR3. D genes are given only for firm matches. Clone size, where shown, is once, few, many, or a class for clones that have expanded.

DNA: TGCGCCAGCAGCTTTTACGGGGCGAACACCGGGGAGCTGTTTTTT
CDR3: CASSFYGANTGELFF
V: TRBV5-1
D: .
size: .
J: TRBJ2-2

DNA: TGCGCCAGTACCCCAGGAGTCTATGATTCACCCCTCCACTTT
CDR3: CASTPGVYDSPLHF
V: TRBV5-1
D: .
size: .
J: TRBJ1-6

DNA: TGTGCCAGCAGACAGGATCCCTACGAGCAGTACTTC
CDR3: CASRQDPYEQYF
V: TRBV6-1
D: .
size: .
J: TRBJ2-7

DNA: TGTGCCTGGAGGGGACTAGCGGGGGGAGTCAATGAGCAGTTCTTC
CDR3: CAWRGLAGGVNEQFF
V: TRBV30
D: TRBD2
size: .
J: TRBJ2-1

DNA: TGTGCCAGCAGCCGGGACCTTAGCGGGAGGGCCGGTCGGGAGCAGTTCTTC
CDR3: CASSRDLSGRAGREQFF
V: TRBV14
D: TRBD2
size: .
J: TRBJ2-1

DNA: TGTGCCATCAGTGATTACAGAGACACCATATATTTT
CDR3: CAISDYRDTIYF
V: TRBV10-3
D: .
size: few
J: TRBJ1-3

DNA: TGTGCCAGCTCACCTCAAGGGAACTATGGCTACACCTTC
CDR3: CASSPQGNYGYTF
V: TRBV18
D: .
size: .
J: TRBJ1-2

DNA: TGTGCCAGCACCGAGACTAGACAAGAGACCCAGTACTTC
CDR3: CASTETRQETQYF
V: TRBV2
D: .
size: .
J: TRBJ2-5

DNA: TGTGCCAGCTCACCGGGACAGGGGAACTATGGCTACACCTTC
CDR3: CASSPGQGNYGYTF
V: TRBV18
D: TRBD1
size: .
J: TRBJ1-2

DNA: TGTGCCAGCAGCTGGGGGGGAAAGGTGAACACTGAAGCTTTCTTT
CDR3: CASSWGGKVNTEAFF
V: TRBV5-4
D: .
size: .
J: TRBJ1-1

DNA: TGTGCCAGCAGTTACTCCGGACAGGGTGGCACCGGGGAGCTGTTTTTT
CDR3: CASSYSGQGGTGELFF
V: TRBV6-5
D: TRBD1
size: .
J: TRBJ2-2

DNA: TGTGCCAGCAGTTACGGGCTTACAGGGTCCTACGAGCAGTACTTC
CDR3: CASSYGLTGSYEQYF
V: TRBV6-5
D: .
size: .
J: TRBJ2-7

DNA: TGTGCCAGCAGCGTATCTAGCGGGAACTACAATGAGCAGTTCTTC
CDR3: CASSVSSGNYNEQFF
V: TRBV11-3
D: TRBD2
size: .
J: TRBJ2-1

DNA: TGTGCCAGTAGTACGTCCCCCGTTGGGGGTTTTCTCTCTGGGGCCAACGTCCTGACTTTC
CDR3: CASSTSPVGGFLSGANVLTF
V: TRBV19
D: .
size: .
J: TRBJ2-6

DNA: TGTGCCAGCAGCTCCGGGACTAGCGGGGGGCGCCCAGACTTC
CDR3: CASSSGTSGGRPDF
V: TRBV11-1
D: TRBD2
size: .
J: TRBJ2-5

DNA: TGTGCCAGCAGCGTAGGGGACAGGGTCCATGAGCAGTTCTTC
CDR3: CASSVGDRVHEQFF
V: TRBV9
D: TRBD1
size: .
J: TRBJ2-1

DNA: TGTGCCAGCAGCCATGAAGACGGGATTTATAGCAATCAGCCCCAGCATTTT
CDR3: CASSHEDGIYSNQPQHF
V: TRBV5-5
D: .
size: .
J: TRBJ1-5

DNA: TGCGCCAGCAGCCTCCGGCAGGGGAGAACCGGGGAGCTGTTTTTT
CDR3: CASSLRQGRTGELFF
V: TRBV5-1
D: .
size: .
J: TRBJ2-2

DNA: TGTGCCAGCAGCCCCGAGGACAGGGCTGGTCAGCCCCAGCATTTT
CDR3: CASSPEDRAGQPQHF
V: TRBV7-2
D: TRBD1
size: few
J: TRBJ1-5

DNA: TGTGCCAGCAGTCCTGGACAGTATTCTAGCACAGATACGCAGTATTTT
CDR3: CASSPGQYSSTDTQYF
V: TRBV25-1
D: .
size: .
J: TRBJ2-3

DNA: TGTGCCAGCAGCCAAACCCCCGATACAAAAGAGACCCAGTACTTC
CDR3: CASSQTPDTKETQYF
V: TRBV27
D: .
size: .
J: TRBJ2-5

DNA: TGCGCCAGCAGTGTAATACCGACAGGGAACACCGGGGAGCTGTTTTTT
CDR3: CASSVIPTGNTGELFF
V: TRBV5-1
D: .
size: once
J: TRBJ2-2

DNA: TGTGCCAGCAGCGTGGACCGGGAGGCGGCTTATGGCTACACCTTC
CDR3: CASSVDREAAYGYTF
V: TRBV5-6
D: .
size: .
J: TRBJ1-2

DNA: TGCGCCAGCAGCTTGGGGAGCGGGGGAAGCACAGATACGCAGTATTTT
CDR3: CASSLGSGGSTDTQYF
V: TRBV5-1
D: TRBD2
size: .
J: TRBJ2-3

DNA: TGTGCCAGCAGTTTCGGGACTAGGGCCTACAATGAGCAGTTCTTC
CDR3: CASSFGTRAYNEQFF
V: TRBV27
D: TRBD2
size: .
J: TRBJ2-1

DNA: TGTGCCAGCAGCGGCAGAGCGGGGGATTACAATGAGCAGTTCTTC
CDR3: CASSGRAGDYNEQFF
V: TRBV6-6
D: TRBD2
size: .
J: TRBJ2-1

DNA: TGTGCCAGCAGTCGGACGGAGGGGGTAGCTTTCTTT
CDR3: CASSRTEGVAFF
V: TRBV6-5
D: .
size: .
J: TRBJ1-1